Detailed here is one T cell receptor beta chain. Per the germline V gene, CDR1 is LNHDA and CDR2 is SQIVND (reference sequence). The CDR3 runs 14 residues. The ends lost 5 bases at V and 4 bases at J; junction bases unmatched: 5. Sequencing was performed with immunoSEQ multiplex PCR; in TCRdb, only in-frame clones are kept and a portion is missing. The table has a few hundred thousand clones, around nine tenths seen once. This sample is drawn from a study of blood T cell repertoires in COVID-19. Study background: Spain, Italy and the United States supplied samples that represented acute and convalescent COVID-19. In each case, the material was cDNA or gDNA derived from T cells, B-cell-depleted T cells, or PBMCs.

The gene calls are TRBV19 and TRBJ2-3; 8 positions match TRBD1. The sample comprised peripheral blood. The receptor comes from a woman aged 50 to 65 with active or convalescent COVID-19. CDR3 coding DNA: TGTGCCAGTAGTCACAGGGGGGAGGCAGATACGCAGTATTTT. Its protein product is CASSHRGEADTQYF.